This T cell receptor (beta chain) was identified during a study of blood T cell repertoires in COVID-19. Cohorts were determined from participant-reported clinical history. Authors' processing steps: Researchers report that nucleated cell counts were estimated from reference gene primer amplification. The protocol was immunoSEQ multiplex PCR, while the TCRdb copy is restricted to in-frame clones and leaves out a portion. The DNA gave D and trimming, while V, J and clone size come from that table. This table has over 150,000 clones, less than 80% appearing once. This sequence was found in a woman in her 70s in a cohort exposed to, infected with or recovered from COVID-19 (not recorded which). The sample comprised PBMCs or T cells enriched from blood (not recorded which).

The CDR3 DNA follows: TGTGCCAGCAGCTTAGATTACAACAGGGGGGAAGCTTTCTTT. This gives the protein CASSLDYNRGEAFF. The chain has TRBV7-2 and TRBJ1-1; 8 bases are a match to TRBD1. This CDR3 contains 14 residues. V shed 1 base, J shed 8 bases, and the junction held 6 bases outside the gene matches. Germline lookup yields CDR1 SGHTA and CDR2 FQGNSA. Together with reference TRBV7-2 and TRBJ1-1, the CDR3 gives the full variable domain: GAGVSQSPSNKVTEKGKDVELRCDPISGHTALYWYRQSLGQGLEFLIYFQGNSAPDKSGLPSDRFSAERTGGSVSTLTIQRTQQEDSAVYLCASSLDYNRGEAFFGQGTRLTVV.